The present T cell receptor (beta chain) was sequenced within a study of identical twins. CDR1 is DFQATT and CDR2 is SNEGSKA in the germline V gene (reference sequence). CDR3 length: 14 amino acids. Between the trimmed V and J ends, which lost 1 base and 1 base, there was a span of 7 bases. TCRdb called the 5' RACE reads again in MiXCR, with one record for every CDR3 protein. The profile covers some 1,600,000 distinct CDR3 sequences, with about 31% appearing a single time and about 0.25% taken by the ten largest. This TCR derives from a newborn girl in good health. This chain uses TRBV20-1 with TRBJ2-2, with D unclear. Sequenced sample: cord blood. The CDR3 protein is CSARVQQNTGELFF. The CDR3 nucleotides read TGCAGTGCTAGAGTCCAGCAGAACACCGGGGAGCTGTTTTTT.